This entry is about one T cell receptor beta chain. The data belong to a study of glioma-infiltrating T cells after dendritic cell vaccination. For the study at large: Treatment, given 2003 to 2012, was autologous tumor lysate-pulsed dendritic cell vaccination. Monocyte-derived dendritic cells, cultured approximately 7 days with IL-4 and GM-CSF, were pulsed with autologous tumor lysate. Patients received three intradermal dendritic cell vaccine injections at biweekly intervals.

The protocol was immunoSEQ multiplex PCR, while the TCRdb copy is restricted to in-frame clones and leaves out a portion. This table has about 82,000 clones, 85% to 90% appearing once. Before vaccination, two weeks after the third vaccination, and at progression, PBMC were collected. CDR1 is ENHRY, CDR2 SYGVKD, per germline. The CDR3 is 12 amino acids. V lost 10 bases and J 8 bases, leaving 12 bases between the germline ends. The receptor's source is a human donor with glioblastoma. The source was blood, collected before dendritic cell vaccination. The chain couples TRBV10-3 to TRBJ1-6; D not resolved. The CDR3 nucleotides read TGTGCCACACAGTCGATGGATTCACCCCTCCACTTT. Encoded protein: CATQSMDSPLHF.